The TCR beta chain under discussion was sequenced for a study of beta chain features in type 1 diabetes. Expressed TCRB transcripts were sequenced because the entire RNA isolate underwent reverse transcription. Roughly 3.6 million reads per sample were averaged for naive, central memory and regulatory samples. TCRdb's copy holds only in-frame clones and misses some; the assay was immunoSEQ multiplex PCR. Seen here are 860,000 or so clones, roughly a sixth observed once, and the top ten hold 0.02% to 0.025%. Trimming removed 5 bases at V and 8 bases at J, with 9 bases between. Germline assignment: CDR1 LNHNV and CDR2 YYDKDF (reference sequence). The CDR3 is made up of 12 amino acids. This clone was counted between two and nine times. Its specificity is not known. Study-wide findings and caveats: Among all four CD4+ subsets, Type 1 diabetes patients had TCRB CDR3s that were moderately but significantly shorter. PCR could preferentially amplify shorter templates, alike in patients and controls.

Purity exceeded 98% in all sorted populations. The sample comprised naive CD4+ T cells from blood. The origin of this receptor is a woman between 18 and 30 years old in good health. This chain joins TRBV15 and TRBJ1-4; no clear D. CDR3 protein: CATSGRTEKLFF. The CDR3 nucleotides are TGTGCCACCAGCGGGAGGACGGAAAAACTGTTTTTT. Combining the CDR3 with reference TRBV15 and TRBJ1-4 gives the whole variable domain DAMVIQNPRYQVTQFGKPVTLSCSQTLNHNVMYWYQQKSSQAPKLLFHYYDKDFNNEADTPDNFQSRRPNTSFCFLDIRSPGLGDTAMYLCATSGRTEKLFFGSGTQLSVL.